The 24 T cell receptor beta chains given below trace back to one sample, sequenced in a study of T cell repertoires in cytomegalovirus infection. Each CDR3 protein is one row after TCRdb ran MiXCR on the reads. The sample has 310,000 or so distinct CDR3 sequences, roughly 26% seen once. The material sequenced was PBMCs. Every receptor here comes from a human donor in good health (CMV status not recorded). Some clones in this sample may be carry-over from other donors' samples.

This clonotype was counted ten times or more. The J gene is TRBJ1-1, the V gene TRBV7-2, with 7 bases lining up with TRBD1. Germline values: CDR1 SGHTA, CDR2 FQGNSA. This CDR3 has 15 residues. The J segment lost 7 bases and the V segment lost 0 bases, leaving 8 bases of the junction unmatched. The chain's CDR3 is CASSLATTGRFEAFF. The CDR3 DNA reads as TGTGCCAGCAGCTTAGCCACGACAGGGAGGTTTGAAGCTTTCTTT.

In its sample, this clonotype was seen many times. The chain employs TRBV27 and TRBJ2-1; a weak D match, TRBD2 (6 bases). V lost 4 bases to trimming and J lost 9 bases, with 10 bases between them. The CDR3 covers 12 residues. Germline CDR1 reads MNHEY; CDR2 reads SMNVEV (reference sequence). The CDR3 bases are TGTGCCAGCAGTTCGTGGGGAGGTGAGCAGTTCTTC. Its protein is CASSSWGGEQFF.

This clonotype was seen only once. The chain combines TRBV5-1 with TRBJ2-1; 15 bases are shared with TRBD2. Trimming removed 3 bases from V and 3 bases from J; junction bases left unmatched: 19. This CDR3 is built from 22 residues. CDR1 and CDR2 (germline): SGHRS, YFSETQ. CDR3 loop: CASSWPVRRGTSGGPSYNEQFF. The CDR3 DNA sequence: TGCGCCAGCAGCTGGCCGGTCCGGCGTGGGACTAGCGGGGGGCCGAGCTACAATGAGCAGTTCTTC.

This clonotype appeared a single time. This sequence joins TRBV28 and TRBJ2-5; D remains ambiguous. This CDR3 comprises 13 residues. V lost 2 bases and J 5 bases, leaving 9 bases between the germline ends. Per the germline V gene, CDR1 is MDHEN and CDR2 is SYDVKM. CDR3 coding DNA: TGTGCCAGCAGTTTAGGGGTTTGGGAGACCCAGTACTTC. Encoded protein: CASSLGVWETQYF.

The rearrangement uses TRBV9 and TRBJ1-5, with 7 bases that match TRBD1. The V gene's germline CDR1 is SGDLS and CDR2 YYNGEE. V gave up 4 bases and J gave up 2 bases; unmatched junction bases: 3. CDR3 size: 14 residues. Here the CDR3 reads CASSFQGGNQPQHF. Written as DNA, the CDR3 is TGTGCCAGCAGCTTTCAGGGGGGCAATCAGCCCCAGCATTTT.

This clonotype has just a few counts. In DNA form, the CDR3 reads TGTGCCAGCAGCCAAGTCGGCGGGGCGGTGCAGTATTTT. It yields the protein CASSQVGGAVQYF. This rearrangement joins TRBV14 to TRBJ2-3; weak D call: TRBD2 (6 bases). CDR1 and CDR2 from the germline V gene are SGHDN and FVKESK. The CDR3 contains 13 residues. V was pared by 1 base and J by 11 bases, with 13 bases between.

Concerning this clonotype itself: Germline is not matched at one junction end, which may reflect a read error. The J gene is TRBJ1-5, the V gene TRBV7-6; no clear D. The CDR3 spans 13 residues. The germline gives CDR1 SGHVS, CDR2 FNYEAQ. CDR3: CASSLELKSPQHF. In DNA, the CDR3 is TGTGCTAGCAGCTTAGAGCTAAAGTCGCCCCAGCATTTT.

The chain links TRBV12-3 or TRBV12-4 to TRBJ1-2, with TRBD1 as a possible D gene (5 bases). The V gene lost 7 bases and the J gene lost 2 bases, with 11 bases spanning the gap. The CDR3 consists of 13 residues. As DNA, the CDR3 is TGTGCCAGCACACTAGACAGAAACTATGGCTACACCTTC. Translation: CASTLDRNYGYTF.

This clonotype was seen a few times. The chain combines TRBV20-1 with TRBJ1-2; D unresolved. Germline-derived CDR1 and CDR2 are DFQATT and SNEGSKA (reference sequence). The CDR3 extends over 14 amino acids. Trimming took off 0 bases at V and 8 bases at J, with 16 bases between the two ends. In DNA form, the CDR3 reads TGCAGTGCTAGAGATTCGCCCACTCCGCGGGGCTACACCTTC. This sequence encodes CSARDSPTPRGYTF.

The chain employs TRBV5-1 and TRBJ2-5, with D unclear. V lost 0 bases to trimming and J lost 2 bases, with 11 bases between them. The CDR3 totals 15 residues. Germline CDR1 is SGHRS and CDR2 is YFSETQ. The DNA of the CDR3 is TGCGCCAGCAGCTTGGCCGAGCCGACACAAGAGACCCAGTACTTC. Its translation is CASSLAEPTQETQYF. The whole variable domain, remainder taken from reference TRBV5-1 and TRBJ2-5, is KAGVTQTPRYLIKTRGQQVTLSCSPISGHRSVSWYQQTPGQGLQFLFEYFSETQRNKGNFPGRFSGRQFSNSRSEMNVSTLELGDSALYLCASSLAEPTQETQYFGPGTRLLVL.

The chain is built from TRBV5-4 and TRBJ2-1, with TRBD2 matching 9 bases. Trimming removed 3 bases from V and 4 bases from J; junction bases left unmatched: 5. Per germline, CDR1 SGHNT and CDR2 YYREEE (reference sequence). The CDR3 contains 15 residues. The CDR3 nucleotides are TGTGCCAGCAGCTCCCGACTAGCGGCATACAATGAGCAGTTCTTC. Protein product: CASSSRLAAYNEQFF.

In DNA form, the CDR3 reads TGTGCCAGCACCAAGACAGGGGGCGTCACTGAAGCTTTCTTT. Residues: CASTKTGGVTEAFF. The chain joins TRBV27 to TRBJ1-1, with 10 bases that match TRBD1. J gave up 4 bases and V 7 bases, and 6 bases lay outside the gene matches. This CDR3 has 14 residues. CDR1 is MNHEY and CDR2 is SMNVEV in the germline V gene (reference sequence).

This clonotype was seen repeatedly, ten times or more. The J gene is TRBJ2-1, the V gene TRBV7-2, with TRBD2 identical over 9 bases. The CDR3 extends over 14 amino acids. With V trimmed by 3 bases and J by 8 bases, 5 bases remained unmatched. CDR1 is SGHTA, CDR2 FQGNSA, per germline. CDR3 protein: CASSFSLAGDEQFF. In DNA form, the CDR3 reads TGTGCCAGCAGCTTCTCTTTAGCGGGAGATGAGCAGTTCTTC.

This clonotype has a count of ten or more. The rearrangement links TRBV28 to TRBJ2-7; D may be TRBD1 (6 bases). The germline V gene has CDR1 MDHEN and CDR2 SYDVKM. With 4 bases removed from V and 3 bases from J, the gap between germline ends came to 19 bases. There are 16 residues in the CDR3. For the CDR3, the DNA is TGTGCCAGCAGTTCTATATGGGGTTCGACAGGCTACGAGCAGTACTTC. Its protein product is CASSSIWGSTGYEQYF. Complete variable domain (other parts from reference TRBV28 and TRBJ2-7): DVKVTQSSRYLVKRTGEKVFLECVQDMDHENMFWYRQDPGLGLRLIYFSYDVKMKEKGDIPEGYSVSREKKERFSLILESASTNQTSMYLCASSSIWGSTGYEQYFGPGTRLTVT.

The chain joins TRBV29-1 to TRBJ2-7, with D unresolved. Germline V CDR1 and CDR2: SQVTM, ANQGSEA. There are 12 residues in the CDR3. V was pared by 7 bases and J by 3 bases, with 13 bases between. The CDR3 bases are TGCAGCGCCGTTTCGGACGTCTACGAGCAGTACTTC. Translated, it gives CSAVSDVYEQYF.

This clonotype was detected ten times or more. The chain uses TRBV7-2 and TRBJ2-7; TRBD1 matches at 9 bases. The CDR3 runs 15 residues. Trimming at V came to 3 bases and at J to 6 bases, leaving 9 bases not matched to a gene. Germline loops: CDR1 SGHTA, CDR2 FQGNSA. DNA of the CDR3: TGTGCCAGCAGCTTCATCGGACAGGGGACTACCGAGCAGTACGTC. It specifies CASSFIGQGTTEQYV.

This clonotype has a handful of counts. V and J are TRBV10-3 and TRBJ1-5, with D maybe TRBD1 (6 bases). From germline, CDR1 is ENHRY and CDR2 SYGVKD. The CDR3 runs to 13 residues. Trimming stripped 7 bases from V and 1 base from J, with 8 bases between. CDR3 sequence (DNA): TGTGCCATCACAGGACAGAGCAATCAGCCCCAGCATTTT. It translates to CAITGQSNQPQHF.

Many counts were recorded for this clonotype. The J gene is TRBJ1-5, the V gene TRBV7-9, with D perhaps TRBD1 (5 bases). Per germline, CDR1 SEHNR and CDR2 FQNEAQ (reference sequence). V lost 5 bases to trimming and J lost 1 base, with 12 bases between them. This CDR3 is built from 15 residues. CDR3 residues: CASSGGTGSNQPQHF. CDR3 in DNA: TGTGCCAGCAGCGGGGGGACTGGGAGCAATCAGCCCCAGCATTTT.

The chain carries TRBV19 and TRBJ1-1; D uncertain. Trimming shortened V by 11 bases and J by 0 bases, and 13 bases separated the two germline ends. The CDR3 extends over 13 amino acids. Germline CDR1 reads LNHDA; CDR2 reads SQIVND (reference sequence). The CDR3 coding sequence is TGTGCCCCGCCCATGGGTATGAACACTGAAGCTTTCTTT. Residues: CAPPMGMNTEAFF.

There are a few counts of this clonotype. This chain uses TRBV6-2 or TRBV6-3 with TRBJ2-7; 11 bases match TRBD2. Germline V gene sequence: CDR1 MNHEY, CDR2 SVGEGT. The CDR3 runs 16 residues. With V trimmed by 5 bases and J by 1 base, 7 bases remained unmatched. In nucleotides, the CDR3 is TGTGCCAGCAGTCCGGGACTAGCGGATCTTTCCTACGAGCAGTACTTC. It encodes CASSPGLADLSYEQYF.

This clonotype has just a few counts. This chain joins TRBV11-2 and TRBJ2-5, with 7 bases aligning to TRBD2. J gave up 1 base and V 5 bases, and 10 bases lay outside the gene matches. The CDR3 is 16 amino acids. Germline V gene lookup returns CDR1 SGHAT and CDR2 FQNNGV. This chain's CDR3 is CASSPWAGDSQETQYF. In DNA form, the CDR3 reads TGTGCCAGCAGCCCCTGGGCGGGAGATTCCCAAGAGACCCAGTACTTC.

This clonotype came up many times. The chain combines TRBV7-9 with TRBJ2-1; D is tentatively TRBD1 or TRBD2 (5 bases each). The V gene's germline CDR1 is SEHNR and CDR2 FQNEAQ (reference sequence). This CDR3 is 15 amino acids long. The V end was cut by 1 base, the J end by 8 bases, with 15 bases between. The CDR3 is CASSLVTPGTHEQFF. In DNA, the CDR3 is TGTGCCAGCAGCTTAGTCACGCCGGGGACCCATGAGCAGTTCTTC.

This chain joins TRBV29-1 and TRBJ1-2; D gene unclear. The CDR3 is 11 amino acids. Germline assignment: CDR1 SQVTM and CDR2 ANQGSEA. Trimming removed 3 bases at V and 5 bases at J, with 7 bases between. The CDR3 DNA reads as TGCAGCGTTGACGGAGGGTATGGCTACACCTTC. Translated, it gives CSVDGGYGYTF.

Concerning this clonotype itself: At one boundary the junction diverges from the germline segment, which might be a read error. The V gene is TRBV20-1, the J gene TRBJ2-3, with D uncertain. The CDR3 spans 10 residues. CDR1 is DFQATT, CDR2 SNEGSKA, per germline (reference sequence). The CDR3 region is CSASRDTQYF. The DNA for the CDR3 is TGCAGTGCTAGCAGAGATACGCAGTATTTT.